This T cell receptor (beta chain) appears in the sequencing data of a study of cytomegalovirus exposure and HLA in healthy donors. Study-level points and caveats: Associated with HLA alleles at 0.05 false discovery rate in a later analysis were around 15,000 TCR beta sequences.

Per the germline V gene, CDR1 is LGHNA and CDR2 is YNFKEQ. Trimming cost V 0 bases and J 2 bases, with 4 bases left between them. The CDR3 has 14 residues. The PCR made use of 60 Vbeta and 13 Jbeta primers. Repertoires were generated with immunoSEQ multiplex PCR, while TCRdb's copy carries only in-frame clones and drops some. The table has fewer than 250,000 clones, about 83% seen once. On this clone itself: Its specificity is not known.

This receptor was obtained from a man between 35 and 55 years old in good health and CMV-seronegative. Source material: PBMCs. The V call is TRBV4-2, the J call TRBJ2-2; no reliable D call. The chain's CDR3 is CASSQELNTGELFF. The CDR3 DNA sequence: TGTGCCAGCAGCCAAGAACTAAACACCGGGGAGCTGTTTTTT.